The clone carrying this T cell receptor beta chain was recorded only once. Profiled with immunoSEQ multiplex PCR; TCRdb holds only in-frame clones, not every one. The top ten hold around a tenth of the sample, which has 37,000 or so clones, about 86% seen once. The V and J ends lost 1 base and 0 bases respectively, with 12 bases between them. CDR3 length: 16 amino acids. CDR1 is MNHNY and CDR2 is SVGAGI in the germline V gene (reference sequence). The record originates from a study of lymphopenia after photon versus proton radiotherapy. This TCR came from a woman in her 70s with pancreatic cancer. Some clones in this sample may be carry-over from other donors' samples. The J gene is TRBJ2-5, the V gene TRBV6-6, with D possibly TRBD2 on 5 matching bases. The source material was peripheral blood, sampled from a patient treated with proton-based radiotherapy. CDR3 sequence reads: CASSYFPKGDQETQYF. CDR3 sequence (DNA): TGTGCCAGCAGTTACTTCCCGAAGGGAGACCAAGAGACCCAGTACTTC.